This T cell receptor beta chain was sequenced for a study of T-cell memory formation after mild COVID-19. Study observations and caveats: A subset of responding clones appeared in pre-infection memory, suggesting cross-reactive memory joined.

TCRdb analysed the 5' RACE reads with MiXCR anew, one entry per CDR3 protein. Among around 390,000 distinct CDR3 sequences, 15% to 20% were seen once, and the ten largest hold 20% to 25%. The V gene lost 2 bases and the J gene lost 5 bases, with 12 bases spanning the gap. The CDR3 has 13 residues. Germline loops: CDR1 SQVTM, CDR2 ANQGSEA. This clonotype was seen more than once but under ten times. Its antigen is currently unknown. The chain is built from TRBV29-1 and TRBJ2-5; D uncertain. Sequenced material: PBMCs or a T cell subset sorted from them (not recorded which). This sequence was found in a man aged 18 to 30 who had mild COVID-19 (a few samples of this study predate the infection). Cell type and time point are not known. The CDR3 reads CSVERAGWETQYF. The CDR3 bases are TGCAGCGTTGAAAGGGCAGGATGGGAGACCCAGTACTTC.